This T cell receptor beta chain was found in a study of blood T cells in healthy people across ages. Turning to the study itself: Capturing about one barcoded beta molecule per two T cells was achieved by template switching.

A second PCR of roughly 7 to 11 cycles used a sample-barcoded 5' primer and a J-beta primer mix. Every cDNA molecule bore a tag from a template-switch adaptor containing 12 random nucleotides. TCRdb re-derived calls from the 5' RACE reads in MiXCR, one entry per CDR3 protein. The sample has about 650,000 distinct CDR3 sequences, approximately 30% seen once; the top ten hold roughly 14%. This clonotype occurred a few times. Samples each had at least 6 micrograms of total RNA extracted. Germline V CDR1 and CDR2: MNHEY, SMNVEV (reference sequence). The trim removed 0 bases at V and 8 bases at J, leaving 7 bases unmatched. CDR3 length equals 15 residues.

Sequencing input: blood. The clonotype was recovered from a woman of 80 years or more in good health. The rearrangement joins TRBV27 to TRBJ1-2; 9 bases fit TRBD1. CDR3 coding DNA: TGTGCCAGCAGTTTATCACGTAGGACAGGGGCAGGCTACACCTTC. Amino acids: CASSLSRRTGAGYTF.